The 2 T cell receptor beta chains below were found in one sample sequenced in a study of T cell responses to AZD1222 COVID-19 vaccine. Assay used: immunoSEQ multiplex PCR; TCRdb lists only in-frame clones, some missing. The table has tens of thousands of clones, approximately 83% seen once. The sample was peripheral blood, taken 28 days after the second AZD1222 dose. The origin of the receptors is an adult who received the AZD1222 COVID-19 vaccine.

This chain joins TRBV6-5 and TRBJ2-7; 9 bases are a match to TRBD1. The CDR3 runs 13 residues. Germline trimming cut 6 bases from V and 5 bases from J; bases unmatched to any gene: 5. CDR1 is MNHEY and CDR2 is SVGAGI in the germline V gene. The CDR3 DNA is TGTGCCAGCAGGGAGACAGGGGGTAACGAGCAGTACTTC. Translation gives CASRETGGNEQYF.

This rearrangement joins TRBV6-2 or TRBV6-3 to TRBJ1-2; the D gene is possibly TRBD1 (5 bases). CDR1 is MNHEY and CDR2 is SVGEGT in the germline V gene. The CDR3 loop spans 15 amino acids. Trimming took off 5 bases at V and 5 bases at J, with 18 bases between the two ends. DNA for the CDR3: TGTGCCAGCAGTACACACGCGGACGGGGGATATGGCTACACCTTC. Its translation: CASSTHADGGYGYTF.